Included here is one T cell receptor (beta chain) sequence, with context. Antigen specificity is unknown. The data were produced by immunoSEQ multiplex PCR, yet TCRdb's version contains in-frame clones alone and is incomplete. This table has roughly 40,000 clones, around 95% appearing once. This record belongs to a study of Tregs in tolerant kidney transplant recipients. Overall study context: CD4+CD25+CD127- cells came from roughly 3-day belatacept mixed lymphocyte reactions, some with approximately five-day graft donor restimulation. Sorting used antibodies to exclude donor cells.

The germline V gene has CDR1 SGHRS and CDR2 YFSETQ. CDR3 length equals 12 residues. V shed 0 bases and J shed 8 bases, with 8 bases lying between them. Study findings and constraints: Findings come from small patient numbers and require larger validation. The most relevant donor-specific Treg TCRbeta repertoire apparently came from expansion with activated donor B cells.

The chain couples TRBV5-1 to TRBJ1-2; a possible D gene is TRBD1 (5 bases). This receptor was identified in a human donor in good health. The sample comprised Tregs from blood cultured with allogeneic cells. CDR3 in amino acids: CASSLDRNGYTF. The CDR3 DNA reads TGCGCCAGCAGCTTGGACAGGAACGGCTACACCTTC. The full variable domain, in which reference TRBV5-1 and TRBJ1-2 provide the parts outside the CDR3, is KAGVTQTPRYLIKTRGQQVTLSCSPISGHRSVSWYQQTPGQGLQFLFEYFSETQRNKGNFPGRFSGRQFSNSRSEMNVSTLELGDSALYLCASSLDRNGYTFGSGTRLTVV.